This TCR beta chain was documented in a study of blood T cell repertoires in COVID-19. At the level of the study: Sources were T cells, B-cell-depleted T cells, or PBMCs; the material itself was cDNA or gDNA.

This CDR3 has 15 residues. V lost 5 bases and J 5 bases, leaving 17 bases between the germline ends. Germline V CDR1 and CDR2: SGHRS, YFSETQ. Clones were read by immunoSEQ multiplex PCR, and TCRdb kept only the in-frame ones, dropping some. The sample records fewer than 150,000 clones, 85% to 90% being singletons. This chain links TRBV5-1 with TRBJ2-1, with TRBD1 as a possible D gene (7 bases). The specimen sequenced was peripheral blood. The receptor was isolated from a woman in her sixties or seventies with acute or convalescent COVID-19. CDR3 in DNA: TGCGCCAGCAGGCGGCGGCAGGGGGGTAACAATGAGCAGTTCTTC. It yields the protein CASRRRQGGNNEQFF.